This passage covers 15 T cell receptor beta chains from one sample sequenced in a study of OX40 agonist ivuxolimab in advanced cancers. Clones were sequenced by immunoSEQ multiplex PCR, and TCRdb holds only the in-frame ones, with some missing. The data show 60,000 to 75,000 clones, more than 85% seen once. This material consisted of CD4+ or CD8+ T cells sorted from blood, taken in a trial of the OX40 agonist ivuxolimab. The receptors shown here come from an adult with an advanced solid tumor such as melanoma, head and neck, liver or kidney cancer.

This clone was found once. The chain employs TRBV7-3 and TRBJ2-1; no clear D. The CDR3 has 15 residues. The germline CDR1 and CDR2 sequences are SGHTA and FQGTGA. V was cut by 5 bases and J by 0 bases, with 11 bases left in between. The CDR3 nucleotides read TGTGCCAGCAGCATCGACCCGAGCTCCTACAATGAGCAGTTCTTC. This sequence encodes CASSIDPSSYNEQFF.

V and J are TRBV9 and TRBJ1-6, with D perhaps matching TRBD1 (5 bases). The V end lost 3 bases, the J end lost 7 bases, and 17 bases lay between the germline ends. The CDR3 sequence is 16 residues long. Germline CDR1 and CDR2: SGDLS and YYNGEE. The chain's CDR3 is CASSGGVGTSNSPLHF. The DNA of the CDR3 is TGTGCCAGCAGCGGGGGGGTCGGCACTAGCAATTCACCCCTCCACTTT.

V and J are TRBV19 and TRBJ2-5; D is unresolved. The DNA end lines up better with TRBJ2-7; the J call may be wrong. From germline, CDR1 is LNHDA and CDR2 SQIVND (reference sequence). This CDR3 contains 14 residues. DNA for the CDR3: TGTGCCAGTAGTATAGGTGCAGGCACCTACGAGCAGTACTTC. Translation: CASSIGAGTYEQYF.

The V and J genes are TRBV30 and TRBJ1-4; no clear D gene. The CDR3 consists of 16 residues. Trimming pared 0 bases from V and 6 bases from J, leaving 17 bases between. CDR1 is GTSNPN, CDR2 SVGIG, per germline (reference sequence). The DNA of the CDR3 is TGTGCCTGGAGTGTACGTGTAGGGATCGGGTATGAAAAACTGTTTTTT. The encoded protein is CAWSVRVGIGYEKLFF.

This rearrangement joins TRBV5-4 to TRBJ2-7, with 7 bases that match TRBD1. V shed 0 bases and J 9 bases; nucleotides not matched to a gene: 6. The CDR3 is made up of 13 amino acids. In germline, CDR1 is SGHNT, CDR2 YYREEE (reference sequence). The CDR3 nucleotides are TGTGCCAGCAGCTTGGCGCCACAGGGGTCGCAGTACTTC. This sequence encodes CASSLAPQGSQYF.

The chain is built from TRBV5-1 and TRBJ2-2; D is ambiguous. The germline CDR1 and CDR2 sequences are SGHRS and YFSETQ. With 4 bases removed from V and 4 bases from J, the gap between germline ends came to 11 bases. This CDR3 is 14 amino acids long. CDR3 sequence reads: CASSTYTSTGELFF. CDR3 coding DNA: TGCGCCAGCAGCACCTATACTTCCACCGGGGAGCTGTTTTTT.

The chain is built from TRBV19 and TRBJ2-4, with 9 bases fitting TRBD1. This CDR3 has 12 residues. The V gene end was trimmed by 9 bases and the J gene end by 5 bases; junction bases not matched to a gene: 2. Germline-derived CDR1 and CDR2 are LNHDA and SQIVND (reference sequence). CDR3 in amino acids: CASRDRENIQYF. The CDR3 region has the DNA TGTGCCAGCCGGGACAGGGAAAACATTCAGTACTTC.

The gene calls are TRBV5-1 and TRBJ2-1; 13 nucleotides agree with TRBD2. CDR3 length: 16 amino acids. V was pared by 0 bases and J by 8 bases, with 5 bases of the junction left unmatched. Germline V gene lookup returns CDR1 SGHRS and CDR2 YFSETQ. The CDR3 here is CASSLVGTSGIDEQFF. CDR3 sequence (DNA): TGCGCCAGCAGCTTGGTTGGGACTAGCGGGATTGATGAGCAGTTCTTC.

The rearrangement joins TRBV6-6 to TRBJ2-5; 10 positions agree with TRBD2. V gave up 0 bases and J gave up 7 bases; unmatched junction bases: 2. Germline V gives CDR1 MNHNY, CDR2 SVGAGI (reference sequence). The CDR3 covers 14 residues. CDR3 protein: CASSYSGTSATQYF. The CDR3 DNA follows: TGTGCCAGCAGTTACTCCGGGACTAGCGCGACCCAGTACTTC.

This clone has only one observation. This chain uses TRBV7-3 with TRBJ2-7; D is unclear. Deletions cut 4 bases from V and 7 bases from J, with 14 bases between. The length of the CDR3 is 13 residues. CDR1 is SGHTA, CDR2 FQGTGA, per germline. Here the CDR3 DNA reads TGTGCCAGCAGCTCCAGACAACTCTCAGAGCAGTACTTC. Protein sequence: CASSSRQLSEQYF.

This sequence joins TRBV5-1 and TRBJ1-2; a possible D gene is TRBD1 (5 bases). CDR1 is SGHRS and CDR2 is YFSETQ in the germline V gene. Deletions cut 4 bases from V and 7 bases from J, with 11 bases between. CDR3 size: 12 residues. Here the CDR3 reads CASSLGESGYTF. The CDR3 coding sequence is TGCGCCAGCAGCCTAGGGGAATCTGGCTACACCTTC.

The V gene is TRBV19, the J gene TRBJ2-3; 8 nucleotides line up with TRBD2. J gave up 6 bases and V 8 bases, and 22 bases lay outside the gene matches. The CDR3 has 18 amino acids. Germline V gene lookup returns CDR1 LNHDA and CDR2 SQIVND (reference sequence). This chain's CDR3 is CASGFGGGRGPHSDTQYF. CDR3 bases: TGTGCCAGTGGCTTCGGCGGGGGGCGGGGGCCCCATTCCGATACGCAGTATTTT.

The chain employs TRBV6-5 and TRBJ1-4; 7 bases line up with TRBD1. The J segment lost 5 bases and the V segment lost 7 bases, leaving 7 bases of the junction unmatched. CDR1 is MNHEY, CDR2 SVGAGI, per germline. The CDR3 covers 14 residues. The CDR3 sequence is CASKLQGMNEKLFF. As DNA, the CDR3 is TGTGCCAGCAAGCTACAGGGGATGAATGAAAAACTGTTTTTT.

The CDR3 DNA sequence: TGCGCCAGCAGCGGCGGGGGGGCTTGGACAGATACGCAGTATTTT. Translation gives CASSGGGAWTDTQYF. The chain links TRBV10-1 to TRBJ2-3; 9 nucleotides line up with TRBD2. V shed 6 bases and J 3 bases; nucleotides not matched to a gene: 7. The CDR3 is 15 amino acids. Germline V lookup: CDR1 WNHNN, CDR2 SYGVQD (reference sequence).

The gene calls are TRBV19 and TRBJ1-5; D uncertain. The V and J ends lost 3 bases and 0 bases respectively, with 9 bases between them. Germline V lookup: CDR1 LNHDA, CDR2 SQIVND (reference sequence). The CDR3 length is 15 residues. DNA for the CDR3: TGTGCCAGTAGTATTGGAACCGGTAGCAATCAGCCCCAGCATTTT. Translated, it gives CASSIGTGSNQPQHF.